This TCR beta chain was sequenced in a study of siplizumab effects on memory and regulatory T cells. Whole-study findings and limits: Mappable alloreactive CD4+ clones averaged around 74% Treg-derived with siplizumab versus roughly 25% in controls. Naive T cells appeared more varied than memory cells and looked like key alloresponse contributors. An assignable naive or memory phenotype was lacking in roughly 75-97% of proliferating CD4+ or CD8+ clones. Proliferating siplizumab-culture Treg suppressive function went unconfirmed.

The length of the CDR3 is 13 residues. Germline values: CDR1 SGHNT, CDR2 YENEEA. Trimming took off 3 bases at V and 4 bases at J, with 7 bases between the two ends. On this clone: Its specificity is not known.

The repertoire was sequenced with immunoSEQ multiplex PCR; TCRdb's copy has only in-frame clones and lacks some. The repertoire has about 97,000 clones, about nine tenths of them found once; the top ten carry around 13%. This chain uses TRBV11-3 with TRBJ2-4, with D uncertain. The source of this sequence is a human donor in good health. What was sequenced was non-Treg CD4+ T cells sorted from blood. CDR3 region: CASSFEQKNIQYF. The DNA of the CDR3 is TGTGCCAGCAGCTTTGAACAGAAAAACATTCAGTACTTC.